This TCR beta chain emerged from a study of OX40 agonist ivuxolimab in advanced cancers. From germline, CDR1 is SQVTM and CDR2 ANQGSEA. The CDR3 totals 12 residues. The V end was cut by 3 bases, the J end by 5 bases, with 11 bases between. Sequenced by immunoSEQ multiplex PCR; TCRdb stores in-frame clones only, minus some. The repertoire holds about 27,000 clones, with 65% to 90% as singletons. Sequencing used CD4+ or CD8+ T cells sorted from blood, obtained in a trial of the OX40 agonist ivuxolimab. The chain is built from TRBV29-1 and TRBJ2-7; either TRBD1 or TRBD2 may fit D (5 bases each). The clonotype comes from an adult with an advanced solid tumor such as melanoma, head and neck, liver or kidney cancer. The CDR3 protein is CSVEGDGNEQYF. The DNA of the CDR3 is TGCAGCGTTGAGGGGGACGGGAACGAGCAGTACTTC.